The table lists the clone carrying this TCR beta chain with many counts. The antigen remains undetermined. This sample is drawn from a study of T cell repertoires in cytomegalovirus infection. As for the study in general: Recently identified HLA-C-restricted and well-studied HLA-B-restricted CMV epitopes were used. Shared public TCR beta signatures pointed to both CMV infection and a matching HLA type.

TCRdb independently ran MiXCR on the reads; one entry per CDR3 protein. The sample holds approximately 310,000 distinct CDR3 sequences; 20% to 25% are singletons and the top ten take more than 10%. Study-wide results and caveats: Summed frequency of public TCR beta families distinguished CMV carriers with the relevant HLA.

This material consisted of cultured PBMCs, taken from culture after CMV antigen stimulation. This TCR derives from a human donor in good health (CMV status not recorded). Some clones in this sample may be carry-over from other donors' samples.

The DNA of the CDR3 is TGTGCCACCAGTGATCCCGGACTAGCGGGAGGGTCAGATACGCAGTATTTT. This encodes CATSDPGLAGGSDTQYF. The chain carries TRBV24-1 and TRBJ2-3; TRBD2 aligns across 15 bases. CDR1 and CDR2 (germline): KGHDR, SFDVKD. The CDR3 consists of 17 residues. V was clipped by 3 bases and J by 4 bases; unmatched bases: 4.